The 14 T cell receptor beta chains reported below all come from one sample, sequenced in a study of T cell changes during pregnancy in multiple sclerosis. This table comes from immunoSEQ multiplex PCR, and its TCRdb copy is limited to in-frame clones, with some not included. The data show 71,000 or so clones, roughly 92% seen once. The source material was peripheral blood, sampled in the third trimester of pregnancy. The receptors here all came from a female donor with multiple sclerosis, enrolled in a pregnancy study.

The chain combines TRBV5-1 with TRBJ1-1; maybe TRBD1 (5 bases). V shed 5 bases and J shed 0 bases, with 11 bases lying between them. The germline V gene has CDR1 SGHRS and CDR2 YFSETQ. CDR3 size: 14 residues. CDR3 region: CASRSTGVNTEAFF. DNA for the CDR3: TGCGCCAGCAGGTCGACGGGGGTGAACACTGAAGCTTTCTTT.

This chain joins TRBV6-1 and TRBJ2-5; D not certain. The CDR3 loop spans 15 amino acids. V lost 4 bases and J lost 5, with 17 bases in between. Germline lookup yields CDR1 MNHNS and CDR2 SASEGT. The CDR3 DNA follows: TGTGCCAGCAGTGTTCCAGCGATCCCAAGGGAGACCCAGTACTTC. This codes for CASSVPAIPRETQYF.

The CDR3 DNA sequence: TGTGCCAGCAGCTCCCGGGGGGCGGGAGATCGATACGAGCAGTACTTC. Its protein product is CASSSRGAGDRYEQYF. The chain has TRBV7-2 and TRBJ2-7, with D possibly matching TRBD2 (7 bases). The germline CDR1 and CDR2 sequences are SGHTA and FQGNSA. V shed 4 bases and J shed 4 bases, with 20 bases lying between them. The CDR3 consists of 16 residues.

The gene calls are TRBV5-4 and TRBJ2-3; D perhaps matches TRBD1 (5 bases). V was cut by 4 bases and J by 6 bases, with 21 bases left in between. The CDR3 covers 16 residues. Germline V gene data show CDR1 as SGHNT and CDR2 as YYREEE (reference sequence). CDR3 sequence reads: CASSASVALGADTQYF. Here the CDR3 DNA reads TGTGCCAGCAGCGCATCGGTCGCCCTAGGGGCGGATACGCAGTATTTT.

This clone came up a few times. CDR3 nucleotide sequence: TGTGCCAGCAGCTTAGGTGGGAAGAAAGGGAGCTCCTACAATGAGCAGTTCTTC. Translating gives CASSLGGKKGSSYNEQFF. The chain joins TRBV7-3 to TRBJ2-1, with a possible D match to TRBD2 (5 bases). The CDR3 is 18 amino acids. From germline, CDR1 is SGHTA and CDR2 FQGTGA. Trimming took 2 bases from V and 0 from J, leaving 17 bases between them. Looking up the rest from reference TRBV7-3 and TRBJ2-1 gives the full variable domain: GAGVSQTPSNKVTEKGKYVELRCDPISGHTALYWYRQSLGQGPEFLIYFQGTGAADDSGLPNDRFFAVRPEGSVSTLKIQRTERGDSAVYLCASSLGGKKGSSYNEQFFGPGTRLTVL.

The chain couples TRBV28 to TRBJ2-3; D is unresolved. This CDR3 is built from 14 residues. The germline V gene has CDR1 MDHEN and CDR2 SYDVKM. V shed 8 bases and J shed 2 bases, with 14 bases lying between them. The chain's CDR3 is CASGPGPPTDTQYF. For the CDR3, the DNA is TGTGCCAGCGGGCCAGGCCCCCCCACAGATACGCAGTATTTT. Full variable domain (remainder filled in from reference TRBV28 and TRBJ2-3): DVKVTQSSRYLVKRTGEKVFLECVQDMDHENMFWYRQDPGLGLRLIYFSYDVKMKEKGDIPEGYSVSREKKERFSLILESASTNQTSMYLCASGPGPPTDTQYFGPGTRLTVL.

V and J are TRBV28 and TRBJ1-2; D may be TRBD1 (6 bases). Looked up from germline, CDR1 is MDHEN and CDR2 is SYDVKM. V lost 3 bases and J lost 6, with 20 bases in between. The CDR3 loop spans 16 amino acids. In nucleotides, the CDR3 is TGTGCCAGCAGTTTTTCCATCGTACAGGGCCCCCATGGCTACACCTTC. It yields the protein CASSFSIVQGPHGYTF.

This clone appeared a single time. The CDR3: CASSLRDRGNEQYF. In nucleotides, the CDR3 is TGTGCCAGCAGTCTCCGGGACAGGGGCAACGAGCAGTACTTC. The chain couples TRBV6-5 to TRBJ2-7, with 10 bases that match TRBD1. The CDR3 spans 14 residues. The germline V gene encodes CDR1 MNHEY and CDR2 SVGAGI. V shed 5 bases, J shed 5 bases, and the junction held 6 bases outside the gene matches.

This clone has just one count. The chain uses TRBV5-1 and TRBJ1-2; 7 bases agree with TRBD1. J lost 5 bases, V lost 1 base, and 2 bases had no gene match. Germline V gives CDR1 SGHRS, CDR2 YFSETQ. The CDR3 contains 13 residues. Here the CDR3 DNA reads TGCGCCAGCAGCTTGACAGGGGAATATGGCTACACCTTC. As protein: CASSLTGEYGYTF.

This clone appeared once. This rearrangement joins TRBV4-3 to TRBJ2-7; possibly TRBD2 for D (5 bases). The CDR3 extends over 13 amino acids. Trimming took off 0 bases at V and 7 bases at J, with 10 bases between the two ends. The germline V gene has CDR1 LGHNA and CDR2 YSLEER. The CDR3, as DNA: TGCGCCAGCAGCCAAGATTTCAAGCGGGAGCAGTACTTC. It specifies CASSQDFKREQYF.

The chain recombines TRBV7-3 with TRBJ2-2; D possibly corresponds to TRBD1 (5 bases). V lost 2 bases and J lost 3, with 10 bases in between. Germline values: CDR1 SGHTA, CDR2 FQGTGA. The length of the CDR3 is 15 residues. The DNA for the CDR3 is TGTGCCAGCAGCTTACTGAGACAGCACACCGGGGAGCTGTTTTTT. The encoded protein is CASSLLRQHTGELFF.

The chain combines TRBV28 with TRBJ2-2, with TRBD2 identical over 13 bases. In germline, CDR1 is MDHEN, CDR2 SYDVKM. The CDR3 runs 16 residues. V shed 3 bases and J 7 bases; nucleotides not matched to a gene: 5. The DNA of the CDR3 is TGTGCCAGCAGTTTCGGGACTAGCGGGATGGTCGGGGAGCTGTTTTTT. Protein: CASSFGTSGMVGELFF.

This clone appeared a single time. The CDR3 region has the DNA TGTGCCAGTAGTATTCTCAGAGCGAGCTCCTACAATGAGCAGTTCTTC. This sequence encodes CASSILRASSYNEQFF. The rearrangement links TRBV19 to TRBJ2-1; D is ambiguous. Germline V lookup: CDR1 LNHDA, CDR2 SQIVND (reference sequence). The CDR3 runs 16 residues. V was cut by 3 bases and J by 0 bases, with 12 bases left in between. The full variable domain, in which reference TRBV19 and TRBJ2-1 provide the parts outside the CDR3, is DGGITQSPKYLFRKEGQNVTLSCEQNLNHDAMYWYRQDPGQGLRLIYYSQIVNDFQKGDIAEGYSVSREKKESFPLTVTSAQKNPTAFYLCASSILRASSYNEQFFGPGTRLTVL.

As concerns this clone: One end of the junction is discordant with germline, which a read error may explain. The chain combines TRBV7-7 with TRBJ2-3, with D tentatively TRBD2 (7 bases). This CDR3 region has 14 residues. Germline lookup yields CDR1 SSHAT and CDR2 FNYEAQ (reference sequence). CDR3 sequence: CASSLGGELDTQYF. The CDR3 nucleotides are TGTGCTAGCAGCTTAGGGGGGGAATTGGATACGCAGTATTTT. The entire variable domain, with the rest obtained from reference TRBV7-7 and TRBJ2-3, is as follows: GAGVSQSPRYKVTKRGQDVTLRCDPISSHATLYWYQQALGQGPEFLTYFNYEAQPDKSGLPSDRFSAERPEGSISTLTIQRTEQRDSAMYRCASSLGGELDTQYFGPGTRLTVL.